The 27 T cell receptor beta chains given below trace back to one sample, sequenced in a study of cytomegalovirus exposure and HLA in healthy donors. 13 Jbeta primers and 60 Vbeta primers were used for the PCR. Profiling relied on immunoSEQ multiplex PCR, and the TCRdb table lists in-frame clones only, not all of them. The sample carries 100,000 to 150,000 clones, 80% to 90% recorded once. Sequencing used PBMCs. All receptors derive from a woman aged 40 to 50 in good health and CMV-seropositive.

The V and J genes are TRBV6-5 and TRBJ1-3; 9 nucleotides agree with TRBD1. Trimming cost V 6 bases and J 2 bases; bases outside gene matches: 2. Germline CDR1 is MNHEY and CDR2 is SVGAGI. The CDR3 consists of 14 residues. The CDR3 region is CASSRDRAGNTIYF. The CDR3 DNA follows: TGTGCCAGCAGCCGGGACAGGGCTGGAAACACCATATATTTT.

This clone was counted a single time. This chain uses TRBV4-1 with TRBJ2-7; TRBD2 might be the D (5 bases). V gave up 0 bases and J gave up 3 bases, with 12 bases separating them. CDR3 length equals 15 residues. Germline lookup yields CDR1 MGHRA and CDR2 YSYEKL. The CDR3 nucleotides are TGCGCCAGCAGCCAAGACAGCCCGGGAAGCTACGAGCAGTACTTC. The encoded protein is CASSQDSPGSYEQYF.

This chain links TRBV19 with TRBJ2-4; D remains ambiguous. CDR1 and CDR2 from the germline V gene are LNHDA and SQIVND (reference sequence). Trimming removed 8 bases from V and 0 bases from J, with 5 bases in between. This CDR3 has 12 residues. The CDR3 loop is CASSLAKNIQYF. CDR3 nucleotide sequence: TGTGCCAGTTCCCTAGCCAAAAACATTCAGTACTTC.

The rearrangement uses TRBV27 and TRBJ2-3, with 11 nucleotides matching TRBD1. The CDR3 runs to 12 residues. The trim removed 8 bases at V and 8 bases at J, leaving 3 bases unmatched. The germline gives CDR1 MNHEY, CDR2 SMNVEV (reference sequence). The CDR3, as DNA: TGTGCCAGCGGGACAGGGGGTCCTACGCAGTATTTT. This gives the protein CASGTGGPTQYF.

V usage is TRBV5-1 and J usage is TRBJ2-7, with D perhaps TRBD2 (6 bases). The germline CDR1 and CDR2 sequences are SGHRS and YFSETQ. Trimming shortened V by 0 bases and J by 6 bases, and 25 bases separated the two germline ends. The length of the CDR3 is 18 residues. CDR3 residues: CASSLGGGFFKEFGEQYF. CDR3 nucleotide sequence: TGCGCCAGCAGCTTGGGAGGAGGGTTTTTTAAGGAGTTTGGCGAGCAGTACTTC.

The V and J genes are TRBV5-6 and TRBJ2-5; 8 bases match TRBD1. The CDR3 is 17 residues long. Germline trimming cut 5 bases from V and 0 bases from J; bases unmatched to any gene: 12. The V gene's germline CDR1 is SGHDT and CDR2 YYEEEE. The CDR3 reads CASSGGQAPRYQETQYF. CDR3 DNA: TGTGCCAGCAGTGGGGGACAGGCTCCTAGGTACCAAGAGACCCAGTACTTC.

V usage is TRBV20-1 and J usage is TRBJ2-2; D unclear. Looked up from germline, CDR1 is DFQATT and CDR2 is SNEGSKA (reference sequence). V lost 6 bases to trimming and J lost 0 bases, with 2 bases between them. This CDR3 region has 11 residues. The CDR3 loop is CSATNTGELFF. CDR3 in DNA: TGCAGTGCCACGAACACCGGGGAGCTGTTTTTT.

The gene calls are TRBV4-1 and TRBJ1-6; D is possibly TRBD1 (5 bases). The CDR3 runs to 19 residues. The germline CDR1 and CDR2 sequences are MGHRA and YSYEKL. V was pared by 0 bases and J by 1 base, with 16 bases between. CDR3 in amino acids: CASSQEGPDGASYNSPLHF. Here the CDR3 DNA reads TGCGCCAGCAGCCAAGAAGGACCGGATGGGGCATCCTATAATTCACCCCTCCACTTT.

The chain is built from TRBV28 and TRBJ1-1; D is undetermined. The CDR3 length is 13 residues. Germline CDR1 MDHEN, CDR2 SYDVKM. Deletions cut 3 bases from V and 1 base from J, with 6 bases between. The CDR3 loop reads CASSFPWNTEAFF. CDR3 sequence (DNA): TGTGCCAGCAGTTTCCCATGGAACACTGAAGCTTTCTTT.

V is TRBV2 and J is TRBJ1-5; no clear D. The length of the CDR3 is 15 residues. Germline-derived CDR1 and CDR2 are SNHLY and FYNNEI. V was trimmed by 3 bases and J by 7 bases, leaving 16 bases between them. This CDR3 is CASSERVRAGQPQHF. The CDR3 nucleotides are TGTGCCAGCAGTGAGAGGGTTCGCGCGGGACAGCCCCAGCATTTT.

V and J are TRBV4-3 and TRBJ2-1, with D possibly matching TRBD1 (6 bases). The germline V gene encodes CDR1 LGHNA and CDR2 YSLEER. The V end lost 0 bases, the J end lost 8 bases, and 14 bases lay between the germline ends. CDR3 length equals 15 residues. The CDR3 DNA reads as TGCGCCAGCAGCCAAGATATGAGGGGGTCCGATGAGCAGTTCTTC. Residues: CASSQDMRGSDEQFF.

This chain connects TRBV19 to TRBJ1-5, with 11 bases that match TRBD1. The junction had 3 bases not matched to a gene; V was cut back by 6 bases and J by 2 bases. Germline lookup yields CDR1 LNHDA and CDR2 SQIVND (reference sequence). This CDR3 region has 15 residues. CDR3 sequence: CASREGQGGNQPQHF. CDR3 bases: TGTGCCAGTAGAGAGGGACAGGGGGGCAATCAGCCCCAGCATTTT.

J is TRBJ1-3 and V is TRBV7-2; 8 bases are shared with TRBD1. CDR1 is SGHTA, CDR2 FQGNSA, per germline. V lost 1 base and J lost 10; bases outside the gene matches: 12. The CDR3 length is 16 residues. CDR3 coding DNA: TGTGCCAGCAGCTTAGTATTGGGACAGGTCGGAGGGACCATATATTTT. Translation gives CASSLVLGQVGGTIYF.

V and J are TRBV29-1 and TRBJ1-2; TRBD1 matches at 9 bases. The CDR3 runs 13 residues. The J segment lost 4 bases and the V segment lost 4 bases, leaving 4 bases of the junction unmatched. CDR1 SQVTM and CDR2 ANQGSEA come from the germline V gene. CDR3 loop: CSVGQGGGYGYTF. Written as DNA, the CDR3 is TGCAGCGTTGGACAGGGGGGCGGCTATGGCTACACCTTC. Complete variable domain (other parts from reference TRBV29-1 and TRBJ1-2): SAVISQKPSRDICQRGTSLTIQCQVDSQVTMMFWYRQQPGQSLTLIATANQGSEATYESGFVIDKFPISRPNLTFSTLTVSNMSPEDSSIYLCSVGQGGGYGYTFGSGTRLTVV.

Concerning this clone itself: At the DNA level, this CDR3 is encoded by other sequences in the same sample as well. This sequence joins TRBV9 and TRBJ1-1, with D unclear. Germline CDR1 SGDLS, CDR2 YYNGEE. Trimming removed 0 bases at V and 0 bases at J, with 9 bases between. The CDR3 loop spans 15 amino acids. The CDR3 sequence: CASSVVGGVNTEAFF. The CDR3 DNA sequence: TGTGCCAGCAGCGTAGTAGGTGGAGTGAACACTGAAGCTTTCTTT.

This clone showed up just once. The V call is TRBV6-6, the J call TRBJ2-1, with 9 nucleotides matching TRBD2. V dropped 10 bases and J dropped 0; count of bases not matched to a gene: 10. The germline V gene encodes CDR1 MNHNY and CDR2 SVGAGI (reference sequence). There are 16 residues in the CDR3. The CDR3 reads CATQTSGPSSYNEQFF. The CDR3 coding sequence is TGTGCCACACAGACTAGCGGACCTAGCTCCTACAATGAGCAGTTCTTC.

This chain's CDR3 is CAISEGGETYEQYF. The CDR3 bases are TGTGCCATCAGTGAAGGGGGGGAAACTTACGAGCAGTACTTC. The chain combines TRBV10-3 with TRBJ2-7, with D tentatively TRBD2 (7 bases). The CDR3 totals 14 residues. V was cut by 3 bases and J by 4 bases, with 13 bases left in between. Germline V gene data show CDR1 as ENHRY and CDR2 as SYGVKD.

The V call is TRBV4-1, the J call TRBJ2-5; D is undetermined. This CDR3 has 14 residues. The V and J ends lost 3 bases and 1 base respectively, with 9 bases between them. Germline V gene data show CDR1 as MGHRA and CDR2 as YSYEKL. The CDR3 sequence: CASSQVQSQETQYF. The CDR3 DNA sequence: TGCGCCAGCAGCCAGGTCCAGTCCCAAGAGACCCAGTACTTC.

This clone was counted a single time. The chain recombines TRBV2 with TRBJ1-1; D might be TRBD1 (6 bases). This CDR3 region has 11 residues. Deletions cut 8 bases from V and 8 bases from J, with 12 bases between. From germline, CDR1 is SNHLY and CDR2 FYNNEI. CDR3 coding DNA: TGTGCCAGCGCCGTCGGGACAGAAGCTTTCTTT. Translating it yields CASAVGTEAFF.

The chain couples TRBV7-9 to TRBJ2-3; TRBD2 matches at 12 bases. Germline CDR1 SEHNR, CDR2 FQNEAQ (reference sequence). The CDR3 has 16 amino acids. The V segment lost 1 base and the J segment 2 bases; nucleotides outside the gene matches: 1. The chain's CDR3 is CASSLGLAGVTDTQYF. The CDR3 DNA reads TGTGCCAGCAGCTTAGGACTAGCGGGAGTCACAGATACGCAGTATTTT.

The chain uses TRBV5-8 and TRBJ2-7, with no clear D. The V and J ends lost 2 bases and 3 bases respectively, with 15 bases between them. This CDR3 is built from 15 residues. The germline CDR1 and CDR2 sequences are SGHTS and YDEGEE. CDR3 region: CASSLWAQNGYEQYF. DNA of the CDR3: TGTGCCAGCAGCTTATGGGCCCAAAACGGCTACGAGCAGTACTTC.

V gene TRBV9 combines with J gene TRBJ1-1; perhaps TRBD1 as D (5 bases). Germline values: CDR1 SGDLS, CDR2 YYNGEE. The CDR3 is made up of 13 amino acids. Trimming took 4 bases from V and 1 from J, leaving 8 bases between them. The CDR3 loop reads CASSPGGNTEAFF. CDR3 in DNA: TGTGCCAGCAGCCCGGGGGGGAACACTGAAGCTTTCTTT.

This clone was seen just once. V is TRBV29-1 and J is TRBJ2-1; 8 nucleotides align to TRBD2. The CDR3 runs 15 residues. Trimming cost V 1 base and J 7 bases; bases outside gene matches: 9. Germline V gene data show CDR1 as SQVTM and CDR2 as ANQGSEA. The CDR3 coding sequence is TGCAGCGTTGAAGTCGGGCTAGCGGGCCATAATGAGCAGTTCTTC. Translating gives CSVEVGLAGHNEQFF.

As DNA, the CDR3 is TGCAGTGCTCGACAGACTGAAGCTTTCTTT. It yields the protein CSARQTEAFF. The J gene is TRBJ1-1, the V gene TRBV20-1; D perhaps matches TRBD1 (5 bases). The germline V and J ends were trimmed by 5 bases and 5 bases, with 6 bases remaining between them. In germline, CDR1 is DFQATT, CDR2 SNEGSKA (reference sequence). CDR3 length: 10 residues.

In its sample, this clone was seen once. Written as DNA, the CDR3 is TGTGCCAGCAGCCACCGGGACAGGGGCGACGAGCAGTACTTC. Translating gives CASSHRDRGDEQYF. The V and J genes are TRBV7-2 and TRBJ2-7, with 10 bases lining up with TRBD1. There are 14 residues in the CDR3. Germline V gene data show CDR1 as SGHTA and CDR2 as FQGNSA. The V gene end was trimmed by 5 bases and the J gene end by 5 bases; junction bases not matched to a gene: 6.

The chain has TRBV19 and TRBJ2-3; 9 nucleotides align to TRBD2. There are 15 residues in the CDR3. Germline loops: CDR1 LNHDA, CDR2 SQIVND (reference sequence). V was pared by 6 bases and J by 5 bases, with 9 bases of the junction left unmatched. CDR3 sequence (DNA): TGTGCCAGTAGGATTAGCGGGAGCGGTGGAGATACGCAGTATTTT. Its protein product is CASRISGSGGDTQYF. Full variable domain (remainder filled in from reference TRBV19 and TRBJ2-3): DGGITQSPKYLFRKEGQNVTLSCEQNLNHDAMYWYRQDPGQGLRLIYYSQIVNDFQKGDIAEGYSVSREKKESFPLTVTSAQKNPTAFYLCASRISGSGGDTQYFGPGTRLTVL.

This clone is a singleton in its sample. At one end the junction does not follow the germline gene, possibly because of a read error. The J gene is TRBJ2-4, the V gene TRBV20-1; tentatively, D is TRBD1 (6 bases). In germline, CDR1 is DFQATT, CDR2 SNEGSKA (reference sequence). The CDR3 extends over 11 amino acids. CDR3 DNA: TGCAGTGCTAGAGATCCCGACAGAGGGGGCTTC. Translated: CSARDPDRGGF.